This is a list of T cell receptor beta chains from one sample in a study of shared clonotypes between healthy human individuals. Some clones are missing from TCRdb's copy, which holds only in-frame ones; the method was immunoSEQ multiplex PCR. The sample shows around 2,000,000 clones, 95% of them seen only once. Input material: naive CD4+ T cells sorted from blood. The receptors stem from a man aged 18 to 35 in good health. Both conserved end residues are part of each CDR3. D genes are given only for firm matches. Clone size is not always given. Where it is, it says once, few, many or a class for expanded clones.

clone_size,v_call,d_call,j_call,cdr3_nt,cdr3_aa
once,TRBV7-9,.,TRBJ1-5,TGTGCCAGCAGCTTAGCCCGGGACACTACCTTTAATCAGCCCCAGCATTTT,CASSLARDTTFNQPQHF
.,TRBV2,.,TRBJ2-1,TGTGCCAGCAGTTTAAGCAAGTCCTACAATGAGCAGTTCTTC,CASSLSKSYNEQFF
.,TRBV11-3,TRBD1,TRBJ2-7,TGTGCCAGCAGCGCCGGGACAGGGATCGCCTACGAGCAGTACTTC,CASSAGTGIAYEQYF
.,TRBV12-5,TRBD2,TRBJ2-3,TGTGCTAGTGGCCGAAGCGGGATGGTAGATACGCAGTATTTT,CASGRSGMVDTQYF
.,TRBV2,.,TRBJ2-5,TGTGCCAGCAATGGGGATTTGAGAGAGACCCAGTACTTC,CASNGDLRETQYF
.,TRBV7-9,TRBD1,TRBJ2-1,TGTGCCAGCAGCTTAGCGCTGGACAGGGAGATTCCATACAATGAGCAGTTCTTC,CASSLALDREIPYNEQFF
.,TRBV5-4,TRBD2,TRBJ2-5,TGTGCCAGCAGCTCAGGGACTAGTAGGTTCGCGGAGACCCAGTACTTC,CASSSGTSRFAETQYF
once,TRBV6-5,TRBD1,TRBJ2-3,TGTGCCAGCAGTCGACAGGGGGCAGATACGCAGTATTTT,CASSRQGADTQYF
once,TRBV5-1,.,TRBJ2-7,TGCGCCAGCAGCCCCAGGGCCTGGGGCGAGCAGTACTTC,CASSPRAWGEQYF
.,TRBV10-1,TRBD1,TRBJ2-2,TGCGCCAGCAGGCCCGGGACAGATGCCACCGGGGAGCTGTTTTTT,CASRPGTDATGELFF
.,TRBV9,.,TRBJ2-7,TGTGCCAGCAGCGTAGAGGCAGCGGCGACCTACGAGCAGTACTTC,CASSVEAAATYEQYF
.,TRBV10-3,.,TRBJ1-2,TGTGCCATCAGTGAGTCAGGGGCATATAACTATGGCTACACCTTC,CAISESGAYNYGYTF
.,TRBV7-2,.,TRBJ2-3,TGTGCCAGCAGCTTAGGAGCTAGCCACACAGATACGCAGTATTTT,CASSLGASHTDTQYF
.,TRBV15,.,TRBJ1-3,TGTGCCACCAGCATCGGCGGGCAAAACACCATATATTTT,CATSIGGQNTIYF
.,TRBV6-5,TRBD2,TRBJ2-7,TGTGCCAGCACCCCAAGCGGTGCGGGAGTATACGAGCAGTACTTC,CASTPSGAGVYEQYF
.,TRBV7-9,TRBD2,TRBJ2-7,TGTGCCAGCAGCTCACTAGCGAGATCTCGGGAGCAGTACTTC,CASSSLARSREQYF
.,TRBV5-6,.,TRBJ1-5,TGTGCCAGCAGCTTGATAATAGGAGGTCAGCCCCAGCATTTT,CASSLIIGGQPQHF
.,TRBV30,.,TRBJ1-1,TGTGCCTGGAGTGTTAAGGGAAAATCGACAGAAGCTTTCTTT,CAWSVKGKSTEAFF
.,TRBV7-2,TRBD2,TRBJ2-1,TGTGCCAGCAGCCGAGACGTCATCAGCGGGAGGAACCATGAGCAGTTCTTC,CASSRDVISGRNHEQFF
.,TRBV7-3,TRBD2,TRBJ2-1,TGTGCCAGCAGCCAGAGGGAGGGCCTTGGAAATGAGCAGTTCTTC,CASSQREGLGNEQFF
.,TRBV6-1,.,TRBJ1-5,TGTGCCAGCAGTGAAGCGCGTGGACCTAGCAATCAGCCCCAGCATTTT,CASSEARGPSNQPQHF
.,TRBV2,.,TRBJ1-6,TGTGCCAGCAGTGACTACGGGGAGAGCATTTCACCCCTCCACTTT,CASSDYGESISPLHF
.,TRBV5-1,.,TRBJ2-5,TGCGCCAGCAGCTCCCCCTTGGGAGCCCAAGAGACCCAGTACTTC,CASSSPLGAQETQYF
.,TRBV20-1,TRBD2,TRBJ2-1,TGCAGTGCCATGACTAGCTATGAGCAGTTCTTC,CSAMTSYEQFF
.,TRBV7-9,.,TRBJ1-2,TGTGCCAGCAGCCATGGAGGGGATGGCTACACCTTC,CASSHGGDGYTF
.,TRBV12-5,.,TRBJ2-1,TGTGCTAGTGTCCCCACCGGGGGCAATGAGCAGTTCTTC,CASVPTGGNEQFF
.,TRBV28,.,TRBJ2-3,TGTGCCAGCAGTCTCTTAGCGAGGGGCACAGATACGCAGTATTTT,CASSLLARGTDTQYF